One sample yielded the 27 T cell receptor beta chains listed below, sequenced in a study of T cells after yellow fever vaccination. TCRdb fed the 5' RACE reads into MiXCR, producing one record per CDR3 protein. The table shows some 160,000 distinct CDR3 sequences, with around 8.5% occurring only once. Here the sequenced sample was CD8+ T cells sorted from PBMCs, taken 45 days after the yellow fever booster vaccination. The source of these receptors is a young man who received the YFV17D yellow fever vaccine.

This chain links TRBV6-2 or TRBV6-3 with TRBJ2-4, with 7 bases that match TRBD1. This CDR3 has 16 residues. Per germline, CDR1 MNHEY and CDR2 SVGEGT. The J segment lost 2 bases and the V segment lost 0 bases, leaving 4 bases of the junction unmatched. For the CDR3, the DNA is TGTGCCAGCAGTTACTCGGGACAGTTCTCCAAAAACATTCAGTACTTC. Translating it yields CASSYSGQFSKNIQYF.

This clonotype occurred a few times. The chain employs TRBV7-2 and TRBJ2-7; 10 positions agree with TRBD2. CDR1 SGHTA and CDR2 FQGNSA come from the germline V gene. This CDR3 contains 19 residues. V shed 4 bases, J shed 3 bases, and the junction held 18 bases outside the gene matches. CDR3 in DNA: TGTGCCAGCAGCTCAGATAGACTAGGACTAGCGGCTACGTACTACGAGCAGTACTTC. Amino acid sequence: CASSSDRLGLAATYYEQYF.

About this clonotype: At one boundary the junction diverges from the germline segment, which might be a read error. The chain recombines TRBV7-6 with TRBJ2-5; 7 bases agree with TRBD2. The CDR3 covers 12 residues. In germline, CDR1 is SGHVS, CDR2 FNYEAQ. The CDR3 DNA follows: TGTGCCAGCAGCTTAGTGCGGGAGCTGAGGGACTTC. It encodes CASSLVRELRDF.

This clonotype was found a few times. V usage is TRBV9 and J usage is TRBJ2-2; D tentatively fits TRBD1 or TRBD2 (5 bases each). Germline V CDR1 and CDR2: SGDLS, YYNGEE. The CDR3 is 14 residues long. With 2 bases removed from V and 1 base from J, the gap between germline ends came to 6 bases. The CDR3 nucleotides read TGTGCCAGCAGCGTTGGGGGGAACACCGGGGAGCTGTTTTTT. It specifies CASSVGGNTGELFF. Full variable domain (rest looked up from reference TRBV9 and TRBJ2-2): DSGVTQTPKHLITATGQRVTLRCSPRSGDLSVYWYQQSLDQGLQFLIQYYNGEERAKGNILERFSAQQFPDLHSELNLSSLELGDSALYFCASSVGGNTGELFFGEGSRLTVL.

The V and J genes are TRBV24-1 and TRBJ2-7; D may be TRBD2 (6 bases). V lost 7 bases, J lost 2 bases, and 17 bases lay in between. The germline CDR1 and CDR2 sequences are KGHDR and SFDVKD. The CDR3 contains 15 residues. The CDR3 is CATREEGKSPYEQYV. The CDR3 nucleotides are TGTGCCACCAGGGAGGAGGGGAAAAGCCCCTACGAGCAGTACGTC.

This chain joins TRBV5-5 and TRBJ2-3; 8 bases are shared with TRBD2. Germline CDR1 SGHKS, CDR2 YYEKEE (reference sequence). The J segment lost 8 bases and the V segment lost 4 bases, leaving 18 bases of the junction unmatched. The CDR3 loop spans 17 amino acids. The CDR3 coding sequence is TGTGCCAGCAGCCTCCCGGAAGTAGCGGGGTCTGGAGGTACGCAGTATTTT. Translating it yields CASSLPEVAGSGGTQYF.

CDR3 amino acids: CASRSKGSSPLHF. The DNA of the CDR3 is TGTGCCAGCAGGTCCAAGGGGAGCTCACCCCTCCACTTT. The chain combines TRBV7-9 with TRBJ1-6; D might be TRBD1 (5 bases). Germline V gene sequence: CDR1 SEHNR, CDR2 FQNEAQ (reference sequence). CDR3 length: 13 residues. V was cut by 6 bases and J by 10 bases, with 13 bases left in between. Full variable domain (remainder filled in from reference TRBV7-9 and TRBJ1-6): DTGVSQNPRHKITKRGQNVTFRCDPISEHNRLYWYRQTLGQGPEFLTYFQNEAQLEKSRLLSDRFSAERPKGSFSTLEIQRTEQGDSAMYLCASRSKGSSPLHFGNGTRLTVT.

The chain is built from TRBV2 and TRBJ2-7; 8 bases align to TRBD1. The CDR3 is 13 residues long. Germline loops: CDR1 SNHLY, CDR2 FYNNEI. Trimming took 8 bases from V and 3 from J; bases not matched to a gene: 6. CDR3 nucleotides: TGTGCCAGCGGACAGGGCCGCGTCTACGAGCAGTACGTC. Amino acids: CASGQGRVYEQYV.

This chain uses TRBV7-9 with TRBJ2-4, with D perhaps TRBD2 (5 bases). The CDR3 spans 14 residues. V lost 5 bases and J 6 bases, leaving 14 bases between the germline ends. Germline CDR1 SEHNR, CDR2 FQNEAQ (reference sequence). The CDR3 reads CASSPRGRANIQYF. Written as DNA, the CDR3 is TGTGCCAGCAGCCCCCGCGGGCGGGCAAACATTCAGTACTTC.

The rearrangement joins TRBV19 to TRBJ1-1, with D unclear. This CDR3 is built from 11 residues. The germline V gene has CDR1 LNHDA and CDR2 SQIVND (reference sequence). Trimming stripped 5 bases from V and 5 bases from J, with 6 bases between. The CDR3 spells CASSRLTEAFF. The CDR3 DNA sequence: TGTGCCAGTAGTCGTTTGACTGAAGCTTTCTTT. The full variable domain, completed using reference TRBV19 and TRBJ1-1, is DGGITQSPKYLFRKEGQNVTLSCEQNLNHDAMYWYRQDPGQGLRLIYYSQIVNDFQKGDIAEGYSVSREKKESFPLTVTSAQKNPTAFYLCASSRLTEAFFGQGTRLTVV.

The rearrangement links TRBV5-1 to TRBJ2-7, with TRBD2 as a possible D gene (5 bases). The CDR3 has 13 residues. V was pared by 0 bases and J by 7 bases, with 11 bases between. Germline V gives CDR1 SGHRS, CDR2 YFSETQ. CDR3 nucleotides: TGCGCCAGCAGCTTGGATGCGGGTAGAGAGCAGTACGTC. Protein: CASSLDAGREQYV.

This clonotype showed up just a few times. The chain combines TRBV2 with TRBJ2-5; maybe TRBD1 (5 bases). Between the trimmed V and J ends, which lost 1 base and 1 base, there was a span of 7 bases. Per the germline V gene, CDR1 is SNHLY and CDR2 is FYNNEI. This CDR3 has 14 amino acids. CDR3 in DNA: TGTGCCAGCAGTGAAGAGACAGCCCAAGAGACCCAGTACTTC. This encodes CASSEETAQETQYF.

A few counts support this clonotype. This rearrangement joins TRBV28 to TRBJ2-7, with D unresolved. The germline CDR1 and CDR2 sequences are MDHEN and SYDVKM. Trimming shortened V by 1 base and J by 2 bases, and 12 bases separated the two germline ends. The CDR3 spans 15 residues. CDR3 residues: CASSLSGTGAYEQYV. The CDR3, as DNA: TGTGCCAGCAGTTTATCGGGTACGGGTGCCTACGAGCAGTACGTC.

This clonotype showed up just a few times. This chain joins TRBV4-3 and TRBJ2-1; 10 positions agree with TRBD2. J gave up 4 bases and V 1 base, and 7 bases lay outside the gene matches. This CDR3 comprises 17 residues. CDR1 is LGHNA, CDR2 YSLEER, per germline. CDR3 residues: CASSQVFGTSDYNEQFF. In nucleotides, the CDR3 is TGCGCCAGCAGCCAAGTATTTGGGACTAGCGATTACAATGAGCAGTTCTTC.

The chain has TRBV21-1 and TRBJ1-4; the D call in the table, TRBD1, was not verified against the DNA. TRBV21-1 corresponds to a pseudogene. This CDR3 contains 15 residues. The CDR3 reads CASSAQGSGNEKLFF. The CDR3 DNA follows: TGTGCCAGCAGCGCTCAGGGGAGCGGTAATGAAAAACTGTTTTTT.

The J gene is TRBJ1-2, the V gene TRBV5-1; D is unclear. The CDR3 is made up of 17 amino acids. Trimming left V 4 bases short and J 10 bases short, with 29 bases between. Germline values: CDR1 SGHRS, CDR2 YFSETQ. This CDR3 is CASSAGIGQSIPQYYTF. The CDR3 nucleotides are TGCGCCAGCAGCGCGGGGATAGGGCAGTCGATTCCGCAGTACTACACCTTC.

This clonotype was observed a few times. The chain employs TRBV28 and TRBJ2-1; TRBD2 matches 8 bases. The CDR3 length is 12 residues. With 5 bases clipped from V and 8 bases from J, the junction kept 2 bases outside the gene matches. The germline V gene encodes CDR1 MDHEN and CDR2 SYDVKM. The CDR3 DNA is TGTGCCAGCAGTCGGGGGGGCCATGAGCAGTTCTTC. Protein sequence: CASSRGGHEQFF.

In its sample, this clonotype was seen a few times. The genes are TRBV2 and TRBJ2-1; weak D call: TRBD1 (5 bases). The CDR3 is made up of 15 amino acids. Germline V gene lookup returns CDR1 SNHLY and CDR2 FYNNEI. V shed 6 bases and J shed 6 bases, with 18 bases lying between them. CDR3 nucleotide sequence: TGTGCCAGCAGCGTCGAGCAGGGTGTGGGCAATGAGCAGTTCTTC. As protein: CASSVEQGVGNEQFF. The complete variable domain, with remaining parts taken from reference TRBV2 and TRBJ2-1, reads EPEVTQTPSHQVTQMGQEVILRCVPISNHLYFYWYRQILGQKVEFLVSFYNNEISEKSEIFDDQFSVERPDGSNFTLKIRSTKLEDSAMYFCASSVEQGVGNEQFFGPGTRLTVL.

The CDR3 spells CASSLTALSNQPQHF. CDR3 in DNA: TGTGCCAGCAGTCTGACAGCTCTTAGCAATCAGCCCCAGCATTTT. The chain links TRBV6-2 or TRBV6-3 to TRBJ1-5; D is perhaps TRBD1 (5 bases). Looked up from germline, CDR1 is MNHEY and CDR2 is SVGEGT. The CDR3 consists of 15 residues. Trimming stripped 5 bases from V and 0 bases from J, with 11 bases between.

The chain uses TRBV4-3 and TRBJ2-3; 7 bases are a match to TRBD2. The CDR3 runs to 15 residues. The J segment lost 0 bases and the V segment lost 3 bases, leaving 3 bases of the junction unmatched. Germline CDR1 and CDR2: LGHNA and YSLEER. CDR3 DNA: TGCGCCAGCAGCCATTCTAGCGGTAGCACAGATACGCAGTATTTT. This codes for CASSHSSGSTDTQYF.

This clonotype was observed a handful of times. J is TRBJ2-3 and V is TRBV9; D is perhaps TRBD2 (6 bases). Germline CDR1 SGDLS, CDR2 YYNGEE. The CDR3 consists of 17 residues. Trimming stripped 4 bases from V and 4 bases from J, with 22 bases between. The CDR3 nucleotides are TGTGCCAGCAGCCCTTATCTTAGGCGGGACGGGGCAGATACGCAGTATTTT. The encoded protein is CASSPYLRRDGADTQYF.

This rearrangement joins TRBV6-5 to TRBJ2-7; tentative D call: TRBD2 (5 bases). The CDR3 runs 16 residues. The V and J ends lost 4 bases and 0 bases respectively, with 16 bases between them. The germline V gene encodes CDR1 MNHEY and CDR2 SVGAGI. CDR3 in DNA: TGTGCCAGCAGTTCACATTGGACTGAGAGCTCCTACGAGCAGTACGTC. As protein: CASSSHWTESSYEQYV.

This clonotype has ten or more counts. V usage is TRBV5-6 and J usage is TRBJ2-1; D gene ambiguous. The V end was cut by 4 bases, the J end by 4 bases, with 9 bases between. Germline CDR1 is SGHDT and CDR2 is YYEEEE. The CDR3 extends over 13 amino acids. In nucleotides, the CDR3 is TGTGCCAGCAGCCCGACGGAGTACAATGAGCAGTTCTTC. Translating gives CASSPTEYNEQFF.

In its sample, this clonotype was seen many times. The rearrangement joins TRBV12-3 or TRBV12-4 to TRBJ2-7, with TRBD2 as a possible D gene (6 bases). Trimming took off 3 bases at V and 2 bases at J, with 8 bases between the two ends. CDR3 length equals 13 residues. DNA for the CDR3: TGTGCCAGCAGTTTGGGACTGACCTACGAGCAGTACTTC. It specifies CASSLGLTYEQYF.

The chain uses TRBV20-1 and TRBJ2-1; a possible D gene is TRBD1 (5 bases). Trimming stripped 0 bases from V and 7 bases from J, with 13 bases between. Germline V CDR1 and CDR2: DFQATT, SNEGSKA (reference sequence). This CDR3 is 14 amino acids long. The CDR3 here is CSARDQAGWNEQFF. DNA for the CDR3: TGCAGTGCTAGAGATCAGGCAGGGTGGAATGAGCAGTTCTTC.

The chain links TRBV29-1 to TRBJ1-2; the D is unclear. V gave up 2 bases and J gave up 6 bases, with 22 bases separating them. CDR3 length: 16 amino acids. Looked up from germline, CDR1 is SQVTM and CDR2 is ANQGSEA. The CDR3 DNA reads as TGCAGCGTTGAAAGGGAGTCGCAGGTATATATCGATGGCTACACCTTC. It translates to CSVERESQVYIDGYTF.

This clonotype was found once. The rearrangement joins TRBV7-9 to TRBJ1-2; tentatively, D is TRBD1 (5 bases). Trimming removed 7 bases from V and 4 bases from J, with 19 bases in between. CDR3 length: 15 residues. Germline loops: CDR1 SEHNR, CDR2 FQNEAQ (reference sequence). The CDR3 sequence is CASIAGATGPYGYTF. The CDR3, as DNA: TGTGCCAGCATCGCCGGAGCTACGGGGCCCTATGGCTACACCTTC.